This T cell receptor (beta chain) is drawn from a study of CD4 T cells in relation to SARS-CoV-2 and coronaviruses (TCRdb year 2021). Background for the entire study: The ViraFEST assay cultured PBMCs with antigen for nine to eleven days, then sequenced TCR beta CDR3s to find antigen-specific clonal expansions. An HIV-1 Nef peptide pool or a no-peptide culture served as the negative reference condition. HLA restriction was mapped for shared crossreactive spike epitopes using patient-derived lymphoblastoid cell lines. The study assessed, at the TCR clonotype level, memory CD4+ T cell crossreactivity between SARS-CoV-2 and common cold coronavirus spike proteins. The Adaptive Biotechnologies TCR-sequencing kit was used to sequence samples from a few pre-COVID donors and the naive versus memory experiments, whereas other data were Illumina-based. For other donors in the study, expansion assays were sequenced with a different, Illumina-based TCR-beta assay.

Concerning this clone: Its antigen has not been determined. No per-base quality is available; no much larger clone lies one base away.

On the study overall, not on this receptor specifically: Crossreactive clones showed significantly weaker SARS-CoV-2-driven expansion than monoreactive clones, consistent with antigenic imprinting. Small numbers of patients and of tested TCRs were a limitation of the study. Because the crossreactivity analysis focused on spike protein, crossreactivity against other viral proteins was not assessed. Pre-pandemic and post-infection samples were not both contributed by any donor, so tracing of the source of pre-existing responses was limited. Roughly 64% of donors had memory CD4+ clonotypes that crossrecognized SARS-CoV-2 and at least one common cold coronavirus spike.

CD4+ T cells from unexposed donors were collected before the COVID-19 pandemic (2011-2018). After about 10 days of culture, CD4+ T cells were isolated with the EasySep CD4+ T cell isolation kit. Unexposed donor CD4+ T cells were tested for reactivity to SARS-CoV-2 S and N and four common cold coronavirus spike pools, as cell number allowed. Each well held 1.5 million to 2.5 million PBMCs cultured in IMDM containing roughly 5.2% human AB serum and roughly 10 IU/ml IL-2. Half of the culture medium was replaced with fresh IL-2-containing medium on days 3 and 7. Triplicate replicate wells were generally used for each peptide culture condition. The leukapheresis product for the unexposed donors was obtained through commercial purchase. PBMCs were isolated from leukapheresis product or whole blood by Ficoll-Paque PLUS gradient centrifugation. PBMCs were either cryopreserved at -140 degrees C or used fresh in the expansion assay. The QIAamp Micro DNA Kit was used to extract genomic DNA from the CD4+ T cells.

Library preparation used the immunoSEQ multiplex PCR assay. Under the source paper's analysis protocol: During preprocessing, nonproductive sequences were removed, as were CDR3s that did not start with C, did not end with F or W, or were shorter than 7 amino acids. Antigen-specific clonotypes were called with the MANAFEST web app, based on expansion relative to reference and other culture wells. A clone was considered positive if the clone showed significant expansion compared with the reference culture in 2 of 3 replicate wells at an FDR below 0.05. A further requirement for positive clones was significant expansion compared with all other tandem wells, along with an odds ratio above 5. CDR3 homology was measured as pairwise Levenshtein distance, computed with the stringdist R package after trimming three terminal residues from each end. The source is immuneACCESS, and TCRdb retained only in-frame sequences with V and J called. Part of the clones is not carried over; for the studies checked, unresolved V genes explain less than half of this, and the remainder is unexplained. That table is the source of V, J and clone size, and D and trimming were worked out from the DNA. The sample yields under 20,000 clones; 74% were counted once. The ten largest clones capture roughly 30% of the sample.

Sequencing used CD4+ T cells from PBMCs, cultured in vitro. This TCR derives from a human donor in good health.

The CDR3 corresponds to CAISRKQNTGELFF. The DNA is TGTGCCATCTCGCGGAAACAGAACACCGGGGAGCTGTTTTTT. The rearrangement combines TRBV19 with TRBJ2-2; no D gene call is confident. V is cut by 10 bases and J by 1 base, and the space between the germline ends is 13 bases. CDR1 and CDR2, per the germline V gene (reference sequence), are LNHDA and SQIVND. Including cysteine and phenylalanine, the CDR3 has 14 amino acids. The DNA shown is the 42-base CDR3, in frame from base 1.